The 27 T cell receptor beta chains given below trace back to one sample, sequenced in a study of technical replicates of blood from a handful of donors. The assay was immunoSEQ multiplex PCR, and TCRdb's table has in-frame clones only and misses some. The sample has tens of thousands of clones; 93% are singletons. Material for sequencing was T cells isolated from PBMCs. These TCRs come from a human donor in good health.

The rearrangement joins TRBV4-2 to TRBJ2-2; the match to TRBD1 covers 9 bases. V lost 0 bases, J lost 7 bases, and 6 bases stayed unmatched. The CDR3 sequence is 16 residues long. Germline CDR1 LGHNA, CDR2 YNFKEQ. CDR3 residues: CASSQDSQGAVGELFF. Written as DNA, the CDR3 is TGTGCCAGCAGCCAAGATTCACAGGGGGCTGTCGGGGAGCTGTTTTTT.

The chain is built from TRBV27 and TRBJ1-1, with TRBD1 identical over 7 bases. The CDR3 has 12 residues. Trimming removed 4 bases from V and 8 bases from J; junction bases left unmatched: 4. CDR1 and CDR2 from the germline V gene are MNHEY and SMNVEV (reference sequence). DNA for the CDR3: TGTGCCAGCAGTTACAGGGGAAGAGAAGCTTTCTTT. Translated, it gives CASSYRGREAFF.

The V and J genes are TRBV2 and TRBJ2-1, with TRBD2 matching over 10 bases. Germline-derived CDR1 and CDR2 are SNHLY and FYNNEI. This CDR3 is built from 16 residues. V trimming: 1 base; J trimming: 10 bases; junction bases outside the gene matches: 10. CDR3 region: CASSEEAGGLRDEQFF. The CDR3 DNA follows: TGTGCCAGCAGTGAAGAAGCGGGGGGGCTCCGGGACGAGCAGTTCTTC.

The chain couples TRBV27 to TRBJ2-1, with 8 positions matching TRBD1. This CDR3 has 15 residues. V shed 1 base and J 4 bases; nucleotides not matched to a gene: 3. Germline CDR1 reads MNHEY; CDR2 reads SMNVEV (reference sequence). The DNA for the CDR3 is TGTGCCAGCAGTTTATTAACAGGGGGGTACAATGAGCAGTTCTTC. Amino acids: CASSLLTGGYNEQFF.

The J gene is TRBJ2-2, the V gene TRBV6-1, with 7 nucleotides matching TRBD1. The V gene's germline CDR1 is MNHNS and CDR2 SASEGT. V gave up 10 bases and J gave up 1 base; unmatched junction bases: 3. The length of the CDR3 is 13 residues. The CDR3 loop reads CATRTGNTGELFF. The CDR3 nucleotides read TGTGCCACCCGGACAGGGAACACCGGGGAGCTGTTTTTT.

The chain has TRBV7-3 and TRBJ2-3; TRBD2 agrees at 10 bases. Germline V gives CDR1 SGHTA, CDR2 FQGTGA. This CDR3 spans 15 amino acids. With 2 bases clipped from V and 5 bases from J, the junction kept 4 bases outside the gene matches. CDR3 sequence reads: CASSLVSGGIDTQYF. DNA for the CDR3: TGTGCCAGCAGCTTAGTTAGCGGGGGGATAGATACGCAGTATTTT.

This clone was counted a single time. This rearrangement joins TRBV30 to TRBJ2-1; 8 bases map to TRBD2. This CDR3 is built from 18 residues. From germline, CDR1 is GTSNPN and CDR2 SVGIG (reference sequence). V shed 2 bases, J shed 5 bases, and the junction held 17 bases outside the gene matches. The CDR3 bases are TGTGCCTGGAGTTTCCCCGCGGTAGCGGGAACCCTGAACAATGAGCAGTTCTTC. As protein: CAWSFPAVAGTLNNEQFF.

The count of this clone is one. The rearrangement uses TRBV10-3 and TRBJ1-5; possible D gene TRBD1, 6 bases. Germline assignment: CDR1 ENHRY and CDR2 SYGVKD. V shed 8 bases and J shed 3 bases, with 14 bases lying between them. The CDR3 length is 14 residues. The CDR3 region has the DNA TGTGCCATCGGCTCCGGACAGCTCAATCAGCCCCAGCATTTT. Its protein is CAIGSGQLNQPQHF.

The chain links TRBV9 to TRBJ2-1; 8 nucleotides align to TRBD2. Trimming cost V 0 bases and J 6 bases; bases outside gene matches: 5. Germline V CDR1 and CDR2: SGDLS, YYNGEE. The CDR3 spans 15 residues. For the CDR3, the DNA is TGTGCCAGCAGCGTAGGGACTAGCAGGGGCAATGAGCAGTTCTTC. Its protein is CASSVGTSRGNEQFF.

V and J are TRBV5-1 and TRBJ1-4; D gene ambiguous. V shed 0 bases and J shed 6 bases, with 9 bases lying between them. The length of the CDR3 is 14 residues. Germline lookup yields CDR1 SGHRS and CDR2 YFSETQ. The CDR3 here is CASSLAGWDEKLFF. In DNA, the CDR3 is TGCGCCAGCAGCTTGGCAGGTTGGGATGAAAAACTGTTTTTT.

The rearrangement uses TRBV28 and TRBJ2-7; 14 bases match TRBD2. The junction had 7 bases not matched to a gene; V was cut back by 6 bases and J by 3 bases. Germline CDR1 is MDHEN and CDR2 is SYDVKM. This CDR3 has 16 residues. CDR3 sequence reads: CASSLPGLAGDYEQYF. CDR3 nucleotide sequence: TGTGCCAGCAGCCTACCGGGACTAGCGGGGGACTACGAGCAGTACTTC.

The chain uses TRBV27 and TRBJ2-2, with 9 bases aligning to TRBD2. CDR3 size: 14 residues. V was pared by 7 bases and J by 4 bases, with 4 bases of the junction left unmatched. Looked up from germline, CDR1 is MNHEY and CDR2 is SMNVEV (reference sequence). The CDR3 bases are TGTGCCAGCAAGCTAGCGGGACCCACCGGGGAGCTGTTTTTT. It yields the protein CASKLAGPTGELFF.

The V gene is TRBV13, the J gene TRBJ1-2; 10 bases agree with TRBD1. The junction had 11 bases not matched to a gene; V was cut back by 6 bases and J by 1 base. The CDR3 has 17 amino acids. Germline lookup yields CDR1 PRHDT and CDR2 FYEKMQ (reference sequence). As DNA, the CDR3 is TGTGCCAGCAGTCGAAGGACAGGGGGTCAAGTTAACTATGGCTACACCTTC. Translated, it gives CASSRRTGGQVNYGYTF.

The gene calls are TRBV2 and TRBJ2-2; 9 bases fit TRBD1. There are 15 residues in the CDR3. The J segment lost 6 bases and the V segment lost 4 bases, leaving 6 bases of the junction unmatched. Germline assignment: CDR1 SNHLY and CDR2 FYNNEI. The CDR3 DNA follows: TGTGCCAGCAGTGGTCGACAGGGGGGGGCCGGGGAGCTGTTTTTT. Encoded protein: CASSGRQGGAGELFF. The whole variable domain, filled in from reference TRBV2 and TRBJ2-2, reads EPEVTQTPSHQVTQMGQEVILRCVPISNHLYFYWYRQILGQKVEFLVSFYNNEISEKSEIFDDQFSVERPDGSNFTLKIRSTKLEDSAMYFCASSGRQGGAGELFFGEGSRLTVL.

This clone has just a few counts. The genes are TRBV18 and TRBJ1-3; 7 nucleotides line up with TRBD1. Germline lookup yields CDR1 KGHSH and CDR2 LQKENI. CDR3 length: 19 amino acids. V lost 0 bases to trimming and J lost 0 bases; unmatched junction nucleotides: 11. CDR3 sequence: CASSPPNFDRVSSGNTIYF. CDR3 in DNA: TGTGCCAGCTCACCACCTAATTTCGACAGGGTCTCCTCTGGAAACACCATATATTTT.

V and J are TRBV7-9 and TRBJ2-1; D unresolved. V lost 2 bases and J 8 bases, leaving 4 bases between the germline ends. This CDR3 region has 11 residues. Germline V gene data show CDR1 as SEHNR and CDR2 as FQNEAQ (reference sequence). The CDR3 coding sequence is TGTGCCAGCAGCTTATTCGATGAGCAGTTCTTC. Amino acid sequence: CASSLFDEQFF.

The chain is built from TRBV2 and TRBJ2-5; possible D gene TRBD1, 6 bases. CDR1 SNHLY and CDR2 FYNNEI come from the germline V gene. This CDR3 is 12 amino acids long. Trimming took off 7 bases at V and 4 bases at J, with 10 bases between the two ends. DNA for the CDR3: TGTGCCAGCAACAGGGCGGGAGAGACCCAGTACTTC. Its translation: CASNRAGETQYF.

The chain carries TRBV28 and TRBJ1-1, with TRBD1 identical over 8 bases. The CDR3 is 14 amino acids. Germline V gene sequence: CDR1 MDHEN, CDR2 SYDVKM. The V gene end was trimmed by 2 bases and the J gene end by 4 bases; junction bases not matched to a gene: 3. CDR3 nucleotide sequence: TGTGCCAGCAGTTTAGCAGGGGGCGTCACTGAAGCTTTCTTT. Translating gives CASSLAGGVTEAFF.

The V call is TRBV5-4, the J call TRBJ2-3, with a possible D match to TRBD2 (6 bases). The germline gives CDR1 SGHNT, CDR2 YYREEE (reference sequence). The V gene lost 3 bases and the J gene lost 5 bases, with 13 bases spanning the gap. The CDR3 runs 14 residues. The DNA of the CDR3 is TGTGCCAGCAGCTCATCTAGCGTTAAAGATACGCAGTATTTT. Translating gives CASSSSSVKDTQYF.

This chain joins TRBV9 and TRBJ2-5; possible D gene TRBD2, 6 bases. The CDR3 consists of 14 residues. The germline V and J ends were trimmed by 2 bases and 1 base, with 9 bases remaining between them. Germline CDR1 is SGDLS and CDR2 is YYNGEE. CDR3 sequence reads: CASSVGGVQETQYF. The CDR3 DNA follows: TGTGCCAGCAGCGTGGGCGGGGTCCAAGAGACCCAGTACTTC.

The chain employs TRBV2 and TRBJ1-4, with D perhaps matching TRBD1 (6 bases). CDR1 and CDR2 (germline): SNHLY, FYNNEI. V gave up 6 bases and J gave up 7 bases, with 15 bases separating them. This CDR3 is built from 14 residues. CDR3 nucleotide sequence: TGTGCCAGCAGGGGCGGGGGGCTCTTTGAAAAACTGTTTTTT. This gives the protein CASRGGGLFEKLFF.

V is TRBV7-9 and J is TRBJ2-4; tentative D call: TRBD2 (5 bases). The CDR3 totals 15 residues. Trimming took off 0 bases at V and 6 bases at J, with 12 bases between the two ends. Germline CDR1 and CDR2: SEHNR and FQNEAQ (reference sequence). As DNA, the CDR3 is TGTGCCAGCAGCTTAGCAAATAGGGAGCGAAACATTCAGTACTTC. Its protein product is CASSLANRERNIQYF. Filled out from reference TRBV7-9 and TRBJ2-4, the complete variable domain reads DTGVSQNPRHKITKRGQNVTFRCDPISEHNRLYWYRQTLGQGPEFLTYFQNEAQLEKSRLLSDRFSAERPKGSFSTLEIQRTEQGDSAMYLCASSLANRERNIQYFGAGTRLSVL.

The V and J genes are TRBV7-6 and TRBJ2-1, with 7 bases identical to TRBD2. This CDR3 comprises 15 residues. Germline CDR1 and CDR2: SGHVS and FNYEAQ. The V and J ends lost 3 bases and 5 bases, in that order; junction bases with no gene match: 7. This CDR3 is CASSFQAGVHNEQFF. As DNA, the CDR3 is TGTGCCAGCAGCTTTCAGGCGGGAGTCCACAATGAGCAGTTCTTC.

A few counts support this clone. The chain joins TRBV11-2 to TRBJ1-1; D gene uncertain. Trimming stripped 1 base from V and 0 bases from J, with 9 bases between. The CDR3 is 15 amino acids. In germline, CDR1 is SGHAT, CDR2 FQNNGV. The CDR3, as DNA: TGTGCCAGCAGCTTAGCAGAGGGTATGAACACTGAAGCTTTCTTT. Protein: CASSLAEGMNTEAFF.

The V and J genes are TRBV19 and TRBJ1-5, with D unresolved. V was pared by 3 bases and J by 0 bases, with 12 bases between. CDR1 is LNHDA and CDR2 is SQIVND in the germline V gene (reference sequence). The length of the CDR3 is 16 residues. The CDR3 DNA follows: TGTGCCAGTAGTATTTTAACAGTTTATAGCAATCAGCCCCAGCATTTT. This encodes CASSILTVYSNQPQHF.

This chain links TRBV5-4 with TRBJ1-4; 9 bases match TRBD1. The germline gives CDR1 SGHNT, CDR2 YYREEE (reference sequence). J was trimmed by 8 bases and V by 0 bases; bases with no gene match: 20. The CDR3 has 20 residues. The CDR3 sequence: CASSLDPDITDRGSGEKLFF. As DNA, the CDR3 is TGTGCCAGCAGCTTGGACCCCGATATAACGGACAGGGGTTCGGGCGAAAAACTGTTTTTT.

In this sample, this clone turned up once. The chain uses TRBV30 and TRBJ2-3, with a tentative D call TRBD1 (6 bases). Trimming shortened V by 4 bases and J by 2 bases, and 10 bases separated the two germline ends. This CDR3 region has 13 residues. Germline CDR1 is GTSNPN and CDR2 is SVGIG (reference sequence). The DNA for the CDR3 is TGTGCCTGGAAGCAGGGGCACACAGATACGCAGTATTTT. Translated: CAWKQGHTDTQYF.